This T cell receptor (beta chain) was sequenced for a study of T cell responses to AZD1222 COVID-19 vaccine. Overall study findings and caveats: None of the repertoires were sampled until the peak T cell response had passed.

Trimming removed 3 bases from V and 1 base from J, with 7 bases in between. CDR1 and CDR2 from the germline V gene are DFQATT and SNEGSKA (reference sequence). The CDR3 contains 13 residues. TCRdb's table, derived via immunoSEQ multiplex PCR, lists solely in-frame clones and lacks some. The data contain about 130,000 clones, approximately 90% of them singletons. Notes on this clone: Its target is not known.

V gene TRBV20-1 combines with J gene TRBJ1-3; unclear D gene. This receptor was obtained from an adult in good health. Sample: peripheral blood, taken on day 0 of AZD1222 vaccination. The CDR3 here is CSASSGSGNTIYF. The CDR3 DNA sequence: TGCAGTGCTAGTTCGGGTTCTGGAAACACCATATATTTT.